This TCR beta chain was identified in a study of T cells in tumors after PD-1 blockade. Study as a whole: Treatment was either pembrolizumab 200 mg every 3 weeks or cemiplimab 350 mg every 2 weeks. Broader study findings: Blood contained about 40% of the tumor's TCR clonotypes.

The germline gives CDR1 LNHDA, CDR2 SQIVND (reference sequence). CDR3 length: 15 amino acids. The J segment lost 1 base and the V segment lost 3 bases, leaving 4 bases of the junction unmatched. Profiled with immunoSEQ multiplex PCR; TCRdb holds only in-frame clones, not every one. There are 60,000 to 75,000 clones in the sample; around two thirds occur only once, and 4% to 5% lies in the top ten. Genomic DNA template from tumor biopsies or peripheral blood, about 616 ng to 6,500 ng input. Turning to this clone: The antigen remains unidentified.

The V gene is TRBV19, the J gene TRBJ2-3; 7 bases align to TRBD1. The sequence was collected from a human donor with basal cell carcinoma. The sequences come from PBMCs, collected after anti-PD-1 treatment. The chain's CDR3 is CASSMGQKGTDTQYF. CDR3 bases: TGTGCCAGTAGTATGGGACAGAAGGGCACAGATACGCAGTATTTT.